These 25 T cell receptor beta chains were sequenced from one sample in a study of blood T cell repertoires in COVID-19. Clones were sequenced by immunoSEQ multiplex PCR, and TCRdb holds only the in-frame ones, with some missing. The sample has some 200,000 clones; approximately 80% are singletons. The sequenced sample was peripheral blood. Source of these receptors: a woman over 75 with acute or convalescent COVID-19.

This clone was observed a handful of times. The rearrangement uses TRBV6-2 or TRBV6-3 and TRBJ2-7; 11 nucleotides match TRBD2. This CDR3 is 17 amino acids long. With 2 bases clipped from V and 6 bases from J, the junction kept 12 bases outside the gene matches. Germline-derived CDR1 and CDR2 are MNHEY and SVGEGT. DNA of the CDR3: TGTGCCAGCAGTTACCCCCTTAATAGCGGGGGGGAACCCGAGCAGTACTTC. Its protein product is CASSYPLNSGGEPEQYF.

CDR3 residues: CASSVRQYDGYTF. The CDR3 nucleotides are TGTGCCAGCAGTGTAAGACAATACGATGGCTACACCTTC. The chain carries TRBV2 and TRBJ1-2, with no clear D. The V gene lost 4 bases and the J gene lost 6 bases, with 12 bases spanning the gap. Germline CDR1 reads SNHLY; CDR2 reads FYNNEI. This CDR3 has 13 residues.

The chain is built from TRBV28 and TRBJ2-5, with 8 bases aligning to TRBD2. The length of the CDR3 is 14 residues. Germline trimming cut 7 bases from V and 4 bases from J; bases unmatched to any gene: 8. The V gene's germline CDR1 is MDHEN and CDR2 SYDVKM. The CDR3 nucleotides read TGTGCCAGCATTCATAGCGGGAATGGAGAGACCCAGTACTTC. Its translation: CASIHSGNGETQYF.

This chain connects TRBV10-1 to TRBJ2-7, with TRBD2 matching 7 bases. The CDR3 length is 15 residues. Germline V CDR1 and CDR2: WNHNN, SYGVQD (reference sequence). J was trimmed by 2 bases and V by 2 bases; bases with no gene match: 6. This CDR3 reads CASSEGLESTYEQYF. The CDR3 bases are TGCGCCAGCAGTGAGGGACTAGAGAGCACCTACGAGCAGTACTTC.

The chain has TRBV5-6 and TRBJ2-4; D may be TRBD2 (6 bases). CDR1 is SGHDT and CDR2 is YYEEEE in the germline V gene. Trimming took 4 bases from V and 0 from J, leaving 14 bases between them. This CDR3 is built from 16 residues. CDR3 region: CASSLTGSQAKNIQYF. CDR3 DNA sequence: TGTGCCAGCAGCCTGACCGGGAGCCAAGCCAAAAACATTCAGTACTTC. The whole variable domain, filled in from reference TRBV5-6 and TRBJ2-4, reads DAGVTQSPTHLIKTRGQQVTLRCSPKSGHDTVSWYQQALGQGPQFIFQYYEEEERQRGNFPDRFSGHQFPNYSSELNVNALLLGDSALYLCASSLTGSQAKNIQYFGAGTRLSVL.

This clone has a handful of counts. This sequence joins TRBV27 and TRBJ1-5; 7 bases are a match to TRBD1. CDR1 is MNHEY, CDR2 SMNVEV, per germline (reference sequence). There are 14 residues in the CDR3. Trimming at V came to 4 bases and at J to 7 bases, leaving 7 bases not matched to a gene. CDR3 in amino acids: CASSSSGGGQPQHF. In DNA, the CDR3 is TGTGCCAGCAGTTCCTCAGGGGGTGGCCAGCCCCAGCATTTT.

The CDR3 spells CASSLGDSLRAFF. In DNA form, the CDR3 reads TGTGCCAGCAGCTTGGGGGACAGCCTTAGAGCTTTCTTT. The chain recombines TRBV7-2 with TRBJ1-1; TRBD1 matches at 7 bases. V shed 3 bases, J shed 10 bases, and the junction held 8 bases outside the gene matches. Germline CDR1 and CDR2: SGHTA and FQGNSA. The CDR3 spans 13 residues.

V and J are TRBV18 and TRBJ1-5, with 7 bases aligning to TRBD1. The germline gives CDR1 KGHSH, CDR2 LQKENI. Trimming at V came to 3 bases and at J to 4 bases, leaving 12 bases not matched to a gene. CDR3 length: 17 residues. CDR3 bases: TGTGCCAGCTCACCCTCGTCCGGGACAGTAGAAAATCAGCCCCAGCATTTT. Residues: CASSPSSGTVENQPQHF.

The chain joins TRBV19 to TRBJ1-2; TRBD1 matches 9 bases. The length of the CDR3 is 13 residues. The V gene's germline CDR1 is LNHDA and CDR2 SQIVND (reference sequence). J gave up 8 bases and V 5 bases, and 6 bases lay outside the gene matches. Written as DNA, the CDR3 is TGTGCCAGTAGTGTGGGACAGGGTTCAGGCTACACCTTC. As protein: CASSVGQGSGYTF.

This clone came up many times. V gene TRBV28 combines with J gene TRBJ2-3, with TRBD2 matching 9 bases. Trimming took 1 base from V and 4 from J; bases not matched to a gene: 6. This CDR3 has 16 residues. Germline V gives CDR1 MDHEN, CDR2 SYDVKM. This CDR3 is CASSLSRTSVSDTQYF. The CDR3 coding sequence is TGTGCCAGCAGTTTATCCCGGACTAGCGTATCAGATACGCAGTATTTT.

The gene calls are TRBV7-9 and TRBJ2-2, with D tentatively TRBD2 (6 bases). Trimming took off 0 bases at V and 4 bases at J, with 9 bases between the two ends. Germline lookup yields CDR1 SEHNR and CDR2 FQNEAQ (reference sequence). The CDR3 length is 15 residues. In DNA form, the CDR3 reads TGTGCCAGCAGCTTAGCGTTAGCGGTCACCGGGGAGCTGTTTTTT. It specifies CASSLALAVTGELFF.

This chain joins TRBV2 and TRBJ2-7; TRBD1 matches at 9 bases. The V gene's germline CDR1 is SNHLY and CDR2 FYNNEI. The CDR3 covers 15 residues. Unmatched junction bases numbered 13, after V lost 8 bases and J lost 5 bases. The CDR3 protein is CASSGGGTGLNEQYF. The CDR3 coding sequence is TGTGCCAGCTCCGGAGGAGGGACAGGGTTGAACGAGCAGTACTTC.

About this clone itself: The sample holds other DNA sequences that translate to the same CDR3. This rearrangement joins TRBV9 to TRBJ1-1; the match to TRBD1 covers 7 bases. From germline, CDR1 is SGDLS and CDR2 YYNGEE. The CDR3 is 14 amino acids. J lost 1 base, V lost 3 bases, and 3 bases had no gene match. In DNA, the CDR3 is TGTGCCAGCAGCGGGACAGGCGCGAACACTGAAGCTTTCTTT. This translates into CASSGTGANTEAFF.

The chain is built from TRBV19 and TRBJ1-1, with D unclear. With 3 bases removed from V and 1 base from J, the gap between germline ends came to 9 bases. The CDR3 spans 14 residues. CDR1 and CDR2 (germline): LNHDA, SQIVND (reference sequence). The CDR3 region has the DNA TGTGCCAGTAGTATCGCGGAGCCGAACACTGAAGCTTTCTTT. It specifies CASSIAEPNTEAFF.

This clone was picked up a small number of times. The chain carries TRBV18 and TRBJ2-1, with a tentative D call TRBD1 (6 bases). Per the germline V gene, CDR1 is KGHSH and CDR2 is LQKENI. Trimming cost V 4 bases and J 7 bases, with 14 bases left between them. The CDR3 is 14 amino acids. The CDR3 loop reads CASSRGQARNEQFF. In DNA, the CDR3 is TGTGCCAGCTCACGGGGACAAGCAAGGAATGAGCAGTTCTTC.

The J gene is TRBJ2-1, the V gene TRBV10-3, with D possibly matching TRBD1 (5 bases). Germline CDR1 is ENHRY and CDR2 is SYGVKD. The V end was cut by 0 bases, the J end by 6 bases, with 6 bases between. CDR3 length equals 13 residues. DNA of the CDR3: TGTGCCATCAGTGAGTCACAGGTCAATGAGCAGTTCTTC. Translating it yields CAISESQVNEQFF.

The genes are TRBV9 and TRBJ1-1; 7 bases match TRBD1. Germline lookup yields CDR1 SGDLS and CDR2 YYNGEE. CDR3 length: 13 residues. The junction had 6 bases not matched to a gene; V was cut back by 4 bases and J by 6 bases. The CDR3 DNA sequence: TGTGCCAGCAGCAAAGAAGGGGGCGCTGAAGCTTTCTTT. As protein: CASSKEGGAEAFF.

The CDR3 DNA is TGTGCCAGTTCTACCGGACATTACAATGAGCAGTTCTTC. Translating gives CASSTGHYNEQFF. The chain carries TRBV19 and TRBJ2-1; perhaps TRBD1 as D (5 bases). The V end was cut by 8 bases, the J end by 4 bases, with 12 bases between. From germline, CDR1 is LNHDA and CDR2 SQIVND (reference sequence). The CDR3 has 13 amino acids.

The V call is TRBV6-5, the J call TRBJ2-7; no firm D call. In germline, CDR1 is MNHEY, CDR2 SVGAGI. The CDR3 has 13 amino acids. The V end was cut by 2 bases, the J end by 5 bases, with 10 bases between. The CDR3 here is CASSYLPSHEQYF. The CDR3 DNA reads as TGTGCCAGCAGTTACCTCCCGTCCCACGAGCAGTACTTC.

The J gene is TRBJ2-5, the V gene TRBV18, with a possible D match to TRBD1 (6 bases). The V gene lost 5 bases and the J gene lost 3 bases, with 13 bases spanning the gap. The CDR3 sequence is 14 residues long. Germline lookup yields CDR1 KGHSH and CDR2 LQKENI. CDR3 in DNA: TGTGCCAGCTCATCGACAGGCGGAAAAGAGACCCAGTACTTC. This translates into CASSSTGGKETQYF.

J is TRBJ1-3 and V is TRBV5-1; D is unclear. V lost 0 bases and J lost 0, with 13 bases in between. Germline CDR1 reads SGHRS; CDR2 reads YFSETQ. This CDR3 contains 17 residues. This chain's CDR3 is CASSLAGSTISGNTIYF. The CDR3 nucleotides are TGCGCCAGCAGCTTGGCGGGTTCCACAATCTCTGGAAACACCATATATTTT.

The CDR3 DNA sequence: TGTGCCAGCAGCCAAGAAGCGGGAACCCAAGAGACCCAGTACTTC. This translates into CASSQEAGTQETQYF. V is TRBV11-3 and J is TRBJ2-5; 7 nucleotides agree with TRBD2. The junction had 7 bases not matched to a gene; V was cut back by 5 bases and J by 1 base. The V gene's germline CDR1 is SGHNT and CDR2 YENEEA. This CDR3 is built from 15 residues.

The chain carries TRBV19 and TRBJ1-6; TRBD1 agrees at 8 bases. The CDR3 consists of 15 residues. Germline V gives CDR1 LNHDA, CDR2 SQIVND (reference sequence). V was clipped by 7 bases and J by 3 bases; unmatched bases: 5. Here the CDR3 DNA reads TGTGCCAGTACTCCTGGACAGGGCTATAATTCACCCCTCCACTTT. This sequence encodes CASTPGQGYNSPLHF.

This chain joins TRBV30 and TRBJ1-5, with TRBD1 matching 9 bases. V dropped 6 bases and J dropped 2; count of bases not matched to a gene: 11. CDR3 length: 16 residues. CDR1 is GTSNPN, CDR2 SVGIG, per germline (reference sequence). The CDR3 protein is CACTDRGSLGNQPQHF. The CDR3 region has the DNA TGTGCCTGCACAGACAGGGGGTCCCTTGGCAATCAGCCCCAGCATTTT.

The chain couples TRBV27 to TRBJ2-3; D remains unclear. This CDR3 has 14 amino acids. V dropped 8 bases and J dropped 0 bases, with 12 bases sitting between them. Germline V gives CDR1 MNHEY, CDR2 SMNVEV (reference sequence). CDR3 residues: CASRPYGSTDTQYF. The CDR3 coding sequence is TGTGCCAGCCGGCCTTACGGGAGCACAGATACGCAGTATTTT.